The 23 T cell receptor beta chains given below trace back to one sample, sequenced in a study of blood T cell repertoires in COVID-19. Assay used: immunoSEQ multiplex PCR; TCRdb lists only in-frame clones, some missing. The table shows a few hundred thousand clones, with about four fifths occurring only once. The sample was peripheral blood. The receptors stem from a woman in her sixties or seventies with acute or convalescent COVID-19.

The chain uses TRBV10-2 and TRBJ1-6; D perhaps matches TRBD1 (6 bases). CDR1 WSHSY and CDR2 SAAADI come from the germline V gene. CDR3 size: 15 residues. With 10 bases removed from V and 0 bases from J, the gap between germline ends came to 13 bases. The DNA for the CDR3 is TGCGCCACAGGGGCAAGCGTCTCCTATAATTCACCCCTCCACTTT. Translating it yields CATGASVSYNSPLHF.

V gene TRBV28 combines with J gene TRBJ2-5; 9 bases are shared with TRBD1. CDR3 length equals 15 residues. Germline CDR1 MDHEN, CDR2 SYDVKM. J lost 4 bases, V lost 5 bases, and 8 bases had no gene match. CDR3 sequence: CASSPMDRGIETQYF. The CDR3 DNA reads as TGTGCCAGCAGTCCCATGGACAGGGGAATAGAGACCCAGTACTTC.

V usage is TRBV7-3 and J usage is TRBJ2-5, with D possibly being TRBD2 (5 bases). CDR1 is SGHTA, CDR2 FQGTGA, per germline. The germline V and J ends were trimmed by 0 bases and 0 bases, with 11 bases remaining between them. The CDR3 consists of 16 residues. The CDR3, as DNA: TGTGCCAGCAGCTTAACCGGGATGACAAACCAAGAGACCCAGTACTTC. Protein: CASSLTGMTNQETQYF.

V usage is TRBV7-2 and J usage is TRBJ2-7; maybe TRBD2 (5 bases). V was cut by 2 bases and J by 2 bases, with 10 bases left in between. The CDR3 is 14 amino acids. Germline lookup yields CDR1 SGHTA and CDR2 FQGNSA. The CDR3 loop reads CASSLSVTTYEQYF. In DNA form, the CDR3 reads TGTGCCAGCAGCTTAAGCGTGACTACCTACGAGCAGTACTTC.

The CDR3 region has the DNA TGTGCCAGCAGTCCCCAGACTAGCCCCGACAATGAGCAGTTCTTC. Protein product: CASSPQTSPDNEQFF. J is TRBJ2-1 and V is TRBV28, with TRBD2 matching 7 bases. CDR1 is MDHEN, CDR2 SYDVKM, per germline. J was trimmed by 5 bases and V by 5 bases; bases with no gene match: 9. CDR3 size: 15 residues.

The chain is built from TRBV18 and TRBJ1-1; D remains unclear. CDR3 length: 13 amino acids. Germline CDR1 is KGHSH and CDR2 is LQKENI. V lost 2 bases and J lost 3, with 7 bases in between. The CDR3 is CASSPIAHTEAFF. The CDR3 bases are TGTGCCAGCTCACCAATAGCTCACACTGAAGCTTTCTTT.

J is TRBJ2-1 and V is TRBV5-8; TRBD2 agrees at 12 bases. The CDR3 has 14 amino acids. V lost 5 bases to trimming and J lost 12 bases; unmatched junction nucleotides: 9. The V gene's germline CDR1 is SGHTS and CDR2 YDEGEE. The CDR3 DNA reads TGTGCCAGCAGATATGGACTAGCGGGGTTGGGGCAGTTCTTC. It encodes CASRYGLAGLGQFF.

The J gene is TRBJ2-7, the V gene TRBV5-1, with 7 positions matching TRBD1. The junction had 8 bases not matched to a gene; V was cut back by 4 bases and J by 4 bases. CDR3 length: 14 residues. Germline CDR1 SGHRS, CDR2 YFSETQ. The CDR3 protein is CASSRTGDAYEQYF. DNA of the CDR3: TGCGCCAGCAGCCGGACAGGCGACGCGTACGAGCAGTACTTC.

The genes are TRBV7-9 and TRBJ1-2; D gene unclear. CDR1 and CDR2 from the germline V gene are SEHNR and FQNEAQ (reference sequence). The CDR3 consists of 12 residues. Trimming cost V 3 bases and J 7 bases, with 9 bases left between them. The CDR3 here is CASSFLEAGYTF. Written as DNA, the CDR3 is TGTGCCAGCAGCTTTTTGGAGGCTGGCTACACCTTC.

In nucleotides, the CDR3 is TGCGCCAGCAGCTTGCAAACGTGGGCAGGGGCCTACGAGCAGTACTTC. Amino acids: CASSLQTWAGAYEQYF. V is TRBV5-1 and J is TRBJ2-7; D is perhaps TRBD1 (6 bases). The CDR3 covers 16 residues. CDR1 and CDR2 (germline): SGHRS, YFSETQ. Deletions cut 1 base from V and 2 bases from J, with 16 bases between. The whole variable domain, remainder taken from reference TRBV5-1 and TRBJ2-7, is KAGVTQTPRYLIKTRGQQVTLSCSPISGHRSVSWYQQTPGQGLQFLFEYFSETQRNKGNFPGRFSGRQFSNSRSEMNVSTLELGDSALYLCASSLQTWAGAYEQYFGPGTRLTVT.

V is TRBV10-3 and J is TRBJ2-3; no firm D call. The CDR3 has 13 residues. Germline CDR1 reads ENHRY; CDR2 reads SYGVKD. The V end lost 7 bases, the J end lost 2 bases, and 10 bases lay between the germline ends. CDR3 sequence reads: CAITGQLTDTQYF. The CDR3 DNA is TGTGCCATCACTGGGCAGCTCACAGATACGCAGTATTTT.

The chain has TRBV5-1 and TRBJ2-7; TRBD1 might be the D (5 bases). The CDR3 is 16 residues long. Germline V gene data show CDR1 as SGHRS and CDR2 as YFSETQ. Trimming removed 0 bases at V and 3 bases at J, with 16 bases between. CDR3 residues: CASSLAVQGGYYEQYF. The DNA of the CDR3 is TGCGCCAGCAGCTTGGCGGTTCAGGGTGGATACTACGAGCAGTACTTC.

This clone has just a few counts. The chain couples TRBV7-2 to TRBJ2-1, with D possibly TRBD2 on 7 matching bases. V lost 3 bases, J lost 14 bases, and 23 bases lay in between. Germline CDR1 SGHTA, CDR2 FQGNSA. The CDR3 runs 15 residues. This chain's CDR3 is CASSLDWGGGRLKFF. Written as DNA, the CDR3 is TGTGCCAGCAGCTTGGACTGGGGCGGGGGCAGGTTGAAGTTCTTC.

This clone has just one count. V gene TRBV4-1 combines with J gene TRBJ1-2; 10 bases fit TRBD1. Germline CDR1 reads MGHRA; CDR2 reads YSYEKL. Trimming at V came to 1 base and at J to 4 bases, leaving 9 bases not matched to a gene. The CDR3 is made up of 17 amino acids. The DNA of the CDR3 is TGCGCCAGCAGCCAAGCGGGACAGGGGATGGGATCCTATGGCTACACCTTC. This encodes CASSQAGQGMGSYGYTF.

This clone was detected only a few times. The chain has TRBV19 and TRBJ1-1; D is unclear. Trimming shortened V by 3 bases and J by 0 bases, and 5 bases separated the two germline ends. CDR3 size: 13 residues. The germline gives CDR1 LNHDA, CDR2 SQIVND (reference sequence). As DNA, the CDR3 is TGTGCCAGTAGTATCTTTCTGAACACTGAAGCTTTCTTT. The encoded protein is CASSIFLNTEAFF. Full variable domain (remainder filled in from reference TRBV19 and TRBJ1-1): DGGITQSPKYLFRKEGQNVTLSCEQNLNHDAMYWYRQDPGQGLRLIYYSQIVNDFQKGDIAEGYSVSREKKESFPLTVTSAQKNPTAFYLCASSIFLNTEAFFGQGTRLTVV.

V usage is TRBV10-3 and J usage is TRBJ2-5; no definite D call. Germline V gene lookup returns CDR1 ENHRY and CDR2 SYGVKD. V lost 0 bases and J 1 base, leaving 9 bases between the germline ends. CDR3 length equals 15 residues. The DNA of the CDR3 is TGTGCCATCAGTGAGTCGATCTGGAGCCAAGAGACCCAGTACTTC. Translated, it gives CAISESIWSQETQYF.

The genes are TRBV5-1 and TRBJ1-1, with a weak D call TRBD1 (6 bases). CDR3 size: 16 residues. With 4 bases removed from V and 1 base from J, the gap between germline ends came to 17 bases. Per germline, CDR1 SGHRS and CDR2 YFSETQ. The CDR3 DNA sequence: TGCGCCAGCAGCGAAATAGGGGGGGCCTCGAACACTGAAGCTTTCTTT. Translating gives CASSEIGGASNTEAFF.

The chain uses TRBV19 and TRBJ1-2; D is possibly TRBD1 (6 bases). CDR1 LNHDA and CDR2 SQIVND come from the germline V gene (reference sequence). The V and J ends lost 6 bases and 0 bases respectively, with 14 bases between them. The CDR3 is 15 residues long. For the CDR3, the DNA is TGTGCCAGTAGGTTGGCAGGGGAATCTAACTATGGCTACACCTTC. Translated, it gives CASRLAGESNYGYTF.

The V and J genes are TRBV19 and TRBJ1-1; D may be TRBD1 (6 bases). The V gene lost 3 bases and the J gene lost 0 bases, with 14 bases spanning the gap. The CDR3 extends over 16 amino acids. Looked up from germline, CDR1 is LNHDA and CDR2 is SQIVND (reference sequence). The CDR3 region is CASSIAGQMMNTEAFF. The CDR3, as DNA: TGTGCCAGTAGTATCGCCGGACAGATGATGAACACTGAAGCTTTCTTT.

This rearrangement joins TRBV7-8 to TRBJ1-2; D remains unclear. The CDR3 totals 13 residues. V lost 5 bases and J 0 bases, leaving 7 bases between the germline ends. Germline V gene lookup returns CDR1 SGHVS and CDR2 FQNEAQ. In nucleotides, the CDR3 is TGTGCCAGCAGCGCACAAACTAACTATGGCTACACCTTC. Encoded protein: CASSAQTNYGYTF.

The CDR3 bases are TGTGCCACCCAAGATCGGACTAGCGGTCGCACAGATACGCAGTATTTT. Protein: CATQDRTSGRTDTQYF. The chain joins TRBV2 to TRBJ2-3, with 10 bases fitting TRBD2. V dropped 10 bases and J dropped 1; count of bases not matched to a gene: 11. CDR3 length equals 16 residues. Germline V gene sequence: CDR1 SNHLY, CDR2 FYNNEI.

This clone turned up a few times. The chain has TRBV19 and TRBJ1-5; the D gene is possibly TRBD1 (5 bases). CDR1 and CDR2 from the germline V gene are LNHDA and SQIVND (reference sequence). The CDR3 loop spans 14 amino acids. Trimming took 6 bases from V and 1 from J, leaving 10 bases between them. DNA for the CDR3: TGTGCCAGTAGCCAGACAGTGAGCAATCAGCCCCAGCATTTT. This sequence encodes CASSQTVSNQPQHF.

This rearrangement joins TRBV19 to TRBJ2-1; 7 positions agree with TRBD2. Losses at the gene ends were 5 bases for V and 6 bases for J; bases not matched to a gene: 13. This CDR3 has 16 residues. Germline CDR1 reads LNHDA; CDR2 reads SQIVND (reference sequence). The CDR3 protein is CASSPYPRGVLNEQFF. Here the CDR3 DNA reads TGTGCCAGTAGTCCCTATCCCCGGGGGGTTCTCAATGAGCAGTTCTTC.